The clone carrying this TCR beta chain was seen a few times. This sample was taken from a study of identical twins. MiXCR, run by TCRdb on the 5' RACE reads, gives a single entry per CDR3 protein. Of hundreds of thousands of distinct CDR3 sequences listed, under 25% are singletons. Trimming took off 7 bases at V and 11 bases at J, with 8 bases between the two ends. The CDR3 covers 9 residues. Germline values: CDR1 MDHEN, CDR2 SYDVKM. In addition, the sample was reused for a study of yellow fever vaccine responses in identical twins.

The sequenced material came from CD4+ T cells sorted from blood. This receptor was taken from a woman between 18 and 30 years old in good health. V and J are TRBV28 and TRBJ1-1, with no clear D. CDR3 protein: CASTSGAFF. For the CDR3, the DNA is TGTGCCAGCACCTCGGGTGCTTTCTTT.